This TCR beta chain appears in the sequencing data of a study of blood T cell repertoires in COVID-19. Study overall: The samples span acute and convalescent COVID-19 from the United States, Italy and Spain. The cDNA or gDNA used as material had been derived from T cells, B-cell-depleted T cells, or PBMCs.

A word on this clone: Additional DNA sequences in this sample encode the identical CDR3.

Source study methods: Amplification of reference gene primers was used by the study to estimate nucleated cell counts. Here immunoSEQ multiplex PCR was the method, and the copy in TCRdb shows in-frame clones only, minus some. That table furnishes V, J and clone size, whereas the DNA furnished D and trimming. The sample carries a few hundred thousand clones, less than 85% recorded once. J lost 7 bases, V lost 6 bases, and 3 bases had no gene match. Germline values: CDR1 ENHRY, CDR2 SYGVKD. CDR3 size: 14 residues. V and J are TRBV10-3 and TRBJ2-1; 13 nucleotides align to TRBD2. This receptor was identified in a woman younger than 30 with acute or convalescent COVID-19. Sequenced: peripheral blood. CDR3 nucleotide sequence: TGTGCCATCAGCCCGGGACTAGCGGGAAATGAGCAGTTCTTC. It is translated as CAISPGLAGNEQFF.